Only a few counts were recorded for the clone carrying this T cell receptor (beta chain). The data derive from a study of blood T cell repertoires in COVID-19. As for the study in general: There were acute and convalescent COVID-19 samples, and they came from the United States, Italy and Spain. PBMCs, B-cell-depleted T cells, or T cells provided the cDNA or gDNA that made up the material.

This CDR3 spans 14 amino acids. The germline V gene encodes CDR1 SNHLY and CDR2 FYNNEI. J gave up 5 bases and V 5 bases, and 7 bases lay outside the gene matches. In the authors' methods: The assay estimated nucleated cells by amplifying reference gene primers. Measured with immunoSEQ multiplex PCR; TCRdb has only the in-frame clones, and not every one. That table supplies the V and J calls and clone size; D and trimming were determined from the DNA. There are about 250,000 clones in the sample; roughly four fifths occur only once, and about 10% lies in the top ten. What was sequenced was peripheral blood. The chain recombines TRBV2 with TRBJ2-7, with TRBD2 matching over 9 bases. The receptor's source is a man of 80 years or more with acute or convalescent COVID-19. The CDR3 nucleotides are TGTGCCAGCAGTCTCTCTAGCGGGAACCACGAGCAGTACTTC. This encodes CASSLSSGNHEQYF.